By share of the sample, the clone carrying this T cell receptor beta chain is medium-sized. What it binds is unknown. This sample is drawn from a study of sequential checkpoint blockade in melanoma. About the study: Maintenance nivolumab came after either treatment sequence.

Sequencing was performed with immunoSEQ multiplex PCR; in TCRdb, only in-frame clones are kept and a portion is missing. Of fewer than 3,500 clones listed, approximately 20% are singletons. This CDR3 region has 14 residues. V lost 6 bases, J lost 7 bases, and 3 bases stayed unmatched. CDR1 is MGHDK, CDR2 SYGVNS, per germline. The treatment: randomized to nivolumab then ipilimumab (arm A) or the reverse (arm B). Findings and caveats of the study: Clinical benefit was about 30 times likelier when tumor T-cell fraction and clonality increased.

The starting material was tumor tissue (inferred from file names), obtained from a patient given nivolumab and ipilimumab in sequence. The receptor was isolated from a human donor with melanoma. The chain recombines TRBV25-1 with TRBJ1-6; 10 bases fit TRBD1. The CDR3 region has the DNA TGTGCCAGCAGAAGGACAGGGGGGAATTCACCCCTCCACTTT. Protein product: CASRRTGGNSPLHF.